Each of the 13 T cell receptor beta chains below was sequenced from the same sample in a study of CD8+ T cells in alopecia areata. The sequencing template was cDNA reverse transcribed from extracted RNA. Sequencing used immunoSEQ multiplex PCR; TCRdb keeps in-frame clones, though not all of them. This sample has 250,000 to 300,000 clones, with roughly 64% found just once. Treatment denoted: oral pan-JAK inhibitor, 5-10 mg twice daily. Sequenced here: CD4+ T cells sorted from blood, sampled at week 24, from a patient treated with tofacitinib. Source of these receptors: a human donor with alopecia areata.

This clone was seen only once. The chain combines TRBV5-6 with TRBJ2-1; D is unclear. This CDR3 region has 13 residues. Germline V gene data show CDR1 as SGHDT and CDR2 as YYEEEE. Trimming removed 8 bases at V and 0 bases at J, with 9 bases between. CDR3 sequence: CASKILSYNEQFF. In nucleotides, the CDR3 is TGTGCCAGTAAAATCCTCTCCTACAATGAGCAGTTCTTC. Full variable domain (outside the CDR3, taken from reference TRBV5-6 and TRBJ2-1): DAGVTQSPTHLIKTRGQQVTLRCSPKSGHDTVSWYQQALGQGPQFIFQYYEEEERQRGNFPDRFSGHQFPNYSSELNVNALLLGDSALYLCASKILSYNEQFFGPGTRLTVL.

The rearrangement uses TRBV4-1 and TRBJ2-7; unclear D gene. This CDR3 has 14 amino acids. Germline loops: CDR1 MGHRA, CDR2 YSYEKL. V was cut by 4 bases and J by 6 bases, with 16 bases left in between. The CDR3 is CASSPLRVSLEQYF. In nucleotides, the CDR3 is TGCGCCAGCAGCCCCCTACGGGTATCCCTCGAGCAGTACTTC.

This rearrangement joins TRBV5-1 to TRBJ2-5, with 7 bases fitting TRBD1. The CDR3 covers 15 residues. Trimming took 4 bases from V and 5 from J; bases not matched to a gene: 11. The germline V gene encodes CDR1 SGHRS and CDR2 YFSETQ. The CDR3 DNA reads as TGCGCCAGCAGCCCCCAGGGACAGACCCAGGAGACCCAGTACTTC. Translated, it gives CASSPQGQTQETQYF.

This chain uses TRBV29-1 with TRBJ1-2; D unclear. CDR1 and CDR2 (germline): SQVTM, ANQGSEA. V gave up 7 bases and J gave up 1 base, with 10 bases separating them. The CDR3 length is 12 residues. The CDR3 coding sequence is TGCAGCGCACCGCGGGTTAACTATGGCTACACCTTC. As protein: CSAPRVNYGYTF.

This clone showed up many times. This rearrangement joins TRBV7-2 to TRBJ2-2, with TRBD2 matching over 10 bases. Germline V gene data show CDR1 as SGHTA and CDR2 as FQGNSA. V lost 1 base, J lost 0 bases, and 5 bases stayed unmatched. The CDR3 length is 18 residues. The CDR3 loop is CASSLVVAGGSNTGELFF. The CDR3 DNA reads TGTGCCAGCAGCTTAGTGGTAGCGGGGGGCTCGAACACCGGGGAGCTGTTTTTT.

The table lists this clone with a few counts. This chain links TRBV30 with TRBJ1-6; D call uncertain. There are 12 residues in the CDR3. V was shortened by 1 base and J by 8 bases, with 6 bases between the two germline ends. Germline CDR1 GTSNPN, CDR2 SVGIG (reference sequence). As DNA, the CDR3 is TGTGCCTGGAGTGGGGTCTATTCACCCCTCCACTTT. This encodes CAWSGVYSPLHF.

This clone appeared a few times. The chain joins TRBV29-1 to TRBJ2-3; possibly TRBD2 for D (6 bases). The length of the CDR3 is 14 residues. V gave up 4 bases and J gave up 0 bases, with 11 bases separating them. Per the germline V gene, CDR1 is SQVTM and CDR2 is ANQGSEA. The CDR3 DNA is TGCAGCGTTGTCTCGGGACTGAGCACAGATACGCAGTATTTT. Amino acid sequence: CSVVSGLSTDTQYF.

This clone turned up a few times. J is TRBJ1-1 and V is TRBV2, with D possibly TRBD1 on 6 matching bases. CDR1 is SNHLY and CDR2 is FYNNEI in the germline V gene. This CDR3 region has 13 residues. The V gene lost 7 bases and the J gene lost 2 bases, with 11 bases spanning the gap. The DNA of the CDR3 is TGTGCCAGCACCGGACAGCAAAACACTGAAGCTTTCTTT. This sequence encodes CASTGQQNTEAFF.

The chain carries TRBV25-1 and TRBJ1-5; 8 bases map to TRBD1. The CDR3 runs to 14 residues. The V and J ends lost 5 bases and 6 bases, in that order; junction bases with no gene match: 6. Germline CDR1 is MGHDK and CDR2 is SYGVNS. The chain's CDR3 is CASSQTGGSQPQHF. CDR3 DNA: TGTGCCAGCAGTCAAACAGGGGGTAGTCAGCCCCAGCATTTT.

V usage is TRBV2 and J usage is TRBJ1-2; D gene uncertain. The germline V gene encodes CDR1 SNHLY and CDR2 FYNNEI. V lost 2 bases and J 7 bases, leaving 11 bases between the germline ends. The CDR3 spans 13 residues. The CDR3 coding sequence is TGTGCCAGCAGTGAACGGCTCGAGTTTGGCTACACCTTC. Translated, it gives CASSERLEFGYTF.

This chain uses TRBV30 with TRBJ1-2; possibly TRBD1 for D (6 bases). V gave up 0 bases and J gave up 3 bases, with 11 bases separating them. The CDR3 has 14 amino acids. CDR1 and CDR2 from the germline V gene are GTSNPN and SVGIG (reference sequence). The CDR3 DNA reads TGTGCCTGGAGTGTATCGAACAGGGACTATGGCTACACCTTC. Translation: CAWSVSNRDYGYTF.

This clone was counted a few times. The gene calls are TRBV5-1 and TRBJ1-1, with TRBD1 as a possible D gene (6 bases). The CDR3 has 16 amino acids. V gave up 1 base and J gave up 2 bases, with 15 bases separating them. Germline CDR1 reads SGHRS; CDR2 reads YFSETQ. The CDR3 nucleotides are TGCGCCAGCAGCTTGTTTGGGGGCGGAAGAAACACTGAAGCTTTCTTT. It translates to CASSLFGGGRNTEAFF.

This clone has a handful of counts. This chain uses TRBV11-2 with TRBJ1-5; unclear D gene. The V gene lost 0 bases and the J gene lost 0 bases, with 6 bases spanning the gap. The germline V gene has CDR1 SGHAT and CDR2 FQNNGV. The CDR3 runs 15 residues. The CDR3 region has the DNA TGTGCCAGCAGCTTAGAGTGGGGTAGCAATCAGCCCCAGCATTTT. Its translation is CASSLEWGSNQPQHF.